This entry is about one T cell receptor beta chain. The assay was immunoSEQ multiplex PCR, and TCRdb's table has in-frame clones only and misses some. The sample records roughly 2,000,000 clones, just under 95% being singletons. Naive CD8 cells, CD45RO-negative and positively selected for CCR7, excluded terminally differentiated effector memory CD45RA+ cells. This specimen comes from a study of shared clonotypes between healthy human individuals. From germline, CDR1 is SNHLY and CDR2 FYNNEI. V dropped 7 bases and J dropped 3 bases, with 15 bases sitting between them. The CDR3 spans 14 residues. The clonotype originates from a man aged 18 to 35 in good health. The V call is TRBV2, the J call TRBJ1-2; D perhaps matches TRBD1 (6 bases). The sequencing input was naive CD8+ T cells sorted from blood. The CDR3 reads CASNDGTLYYGYTF. The CDR3 region has the DNA TGTGCCAGCAACGACGGGACACTATACTATGGCTACACCTTC. The entire variable domain, with the rest obtained from reference TRBV2 and TRBJ1-2, is as follows: EPEVTQTPSHQVTQMGQEVILRCVPISNHLYFYWYRQILGQKVEFLVSFYNNEISEKSEIFDDQFSVERPDGSNFTLKIRSTKLEDSAMYFCASNDGTLYYGYTFGSGTRLTVV.